Following are 17 T cell receptor beta chains from one sample sequenced in a study of human T cells and chemical hapten exposure. As to time point: pre-sensitization, week 0. The treatment is: therapeutic diphenylcyclopropenone sensitization with weekly scalp DPC. One entry per CDR3 protein, called by TCRdb with MiXCR from the RACE reads. The table has 95,000 to 100,000 distinct CDR3 sequences, 11% seen once. The sample here was whole blood, taken in connection with sensitization to the hapten diphenylcyclopropenone (DPC). The receptors derive from a woman aged 55 to 70 with alopecia areata. Some clones in this sample may be carry-over from other donors' samples.

This clonotype was seen more than once but under ten times. The chain joins TRBV18 to TRBJ1-5; no definite D call. This CDR3 is 14 amino acids long. The V end lost 6 bases, the J end lost 2 bases, and 11 bases lay between the germline ends. The germline V gene encodes CDR1 KGHSH and CDR2 LQKENI. The CDR3, as DNA: TGTGCCAGCTCGGGGATTCCGGGCAATCAGCCCCAGCATTTT. Protein product: CASSGIPGNQPQHF.

This clonotype has more than one count but fewer than ten. The CDR3: CAWTRGFSYNEQFF. CDR3 coding DNA: TGTGCCTGGACCAGGGGGTTCTCCTACAATGAGCAGTTCTTC. The chain carries TRBV30 and TRBJ2-1, with TRBD1 matching 7 bases. J lost 0 bases, V lost 4 bases, and 3 bases had no gene match. CDR3 length: 14 amino acids. Germline V gene sequence: CDR1 GTSNPN, CDR2 SVGIG (reference sequence).

In this sample, this clonotype turned up many times. The gene calls are TRBV11-2 and TRBJ1-1, with 7 bases identical to TRBD1. CDR3 size: 16 residues. Per the germline V gene, CDR1 is SGHAT and CDR2 is FQNNGV. Unmatched junction bases numbered 6, after V lost 2 bases and J lost 0 bases. In nucleotides, the CDR3 is TGTGCCAGCAGCTTATGGGCAGGGGGTATGAACACTGAAGCTTTCTTT. Its translation: CASSLWAGGMNTEAFF. Looking up the rest from reference TRBV11-2 and TRBJ1-1 gives the full variable domain: EAGVAQSPRYKIIEKRQSVAFWCNPISGHATLYWYQQILGQGPKLLIQFQNNGVVDDSQLPKDRFSAERLKGVDSTLKIQPAKLEDSAVYLCASSLWAGGMNTEAFFGQGTRLTVV.

This clonotype appeared many times. The chain joins TRBV7-2 to TRBJ1-5; D not resolved. The CDR3 extends over 14 amino acids. Deletions cut 5 bases from V and 2 bases from J, with 10 bases between. Germline V CDR1 and CDR2: SGHTA, FQGNSA. The CDR3 loop reads CASSAMLGNQPQHF. The CDR3 region has the DNA TGTGCCAGCAGCGCGATGTTAGGCAATCAGCCCCAGCATTTT.

This clonotype was seen ten or more times. This chain uses TRBV12-3 or TRBV12-4 with TRBJ2-5; TRBD2 matches 12 bases. This CDR3 contains 14 residues. V was clipped by 6 bases and J by 5 bases; unmatched bases: 4. CDR3 sequence: CASRDTSGGETQYF. In DNA form, the CDR3 reads TGTGCCAGCAGAGACACTAGCGGGGGGGAGACCCAGTACTTC.

The DNA of the CDR3 is TGTGCCAGCAGTTTAAACGGCCTCTACAATGAGCAGTTCTTC. Protein: CASSLNGLYNEQFF. The chain combines TRBV27 with TRBJ2-1; D ambiguous. Trimming pared 2 bases from V and 3 bases from J, leaving 8 bases between. This CDR3 region has 14 residues. The germline CDR1 and CDR2 sequences are MNHEY and SMNVEV (reference sequence).

The CDR3 DNA reads as TGTGCCAGCACCGCACAGGGAACCCTGGCTGAGCAGTTCTTC. This sequence encodes CASTAQGTLAEQFF. This chain links TRBV12-3 or TRBV12-4 with TRBJ2-1; D may be TRBD1 (6 bases). V was trimmed by 7 bases and J by 9 bases, leaving 19 bases between them. CDR3 length: 14 amino acids.

This clonotype was observed at least ten times. The J gene is TRBJ2-6, the V gene TRBV6-5; 9 nucleotides line up with TRBD1. J was trimmed by 12 bases and V by 4 bases; bases with no gene match: 10. Per germline, CDR1 MNHEY and CDR2 SVGAGI. There are 15 residues in the CDR3. The DNA for the CDR3 is TGTGCCAGCAGTTCTGGGACAGGGATCCCAACCGTCCTGACTTTC. Translated: CASSSGTGIPTVLTF.

This clonotype was picked up a small number of times. The genes are TRBV5-6 and TRBJ2-7, with a possible D match to TRBD2 (5 bases). The CDR3 totals 14 residues. Germline V gives CDR1 SGHDT, CDR2 YYEEEE. Trimming shortened V by 2 bases and J by 6 bases, and 15 bases separated the two germline ends. The CDR3 is CASSFSLEAVEQYF. DNA of the CDR3: TGTGCCAGCAGCTTCTCACTAGAGGCAGTCGAGCAGTACTTC.

J is TRBJ1-6 and V is TRBV6-2 or TRBV6-3; 7 positions agree with TRBD1. The length of the CDR3 is 12 residues. Trimming at V came to 6 bases and at J to 11 bases, leaving 4 bases not matched to a gene. Germline assignment: CDR1 MNHEY and CDR2 SVGEGT. The CDR3 spells CASRQGWAPLHF. The CDR3, as DNA: TGTGCCAGCAGACAGGGGTGGGCACCCCTCCACTTT.

This clonotype has only a few counts. The chain employs TRBV7-9 and TRBJ2-2; a possible D gene is TRBD2 (6 bases). Germline CDR1 is SEHNR and CDR2 is FQNEAQ (reference sequence). Trimming left V 2 bases short and J 0 bases short, with 10 bases between. This CDR3 region has 16 residues. CDR3: CASSLLGGANTGELFF. CDR3 DNA: TGTGCCAGCAGCTTACTCGGCGGGGCGAACACCGGGGAGCTGTTTTTT.

This clonotype is a singleton in its sample. Since a much larger clone is just one base distant, this may be a read error. The V call is TRBV20-1, the J call TRBJ2-7; D is possibly TRBD1 (6 bases). The CDR3 covers 14 residues. V was trimmed by 6 bases and J by 2 bases, leaving 17 bases between them. The V gene's germline CDR1 is DFQATT and CDR2 SNEGSKA (reference sequence). The CDR3, as DNA: TGCAGTGCCCGCACAGGGACCCTACCCTACGAGCAGTACTTC. Protein sequence: CSARTGTLPYEQYF.

There are a few counts of this clonotype. The genes are TRBV19 and TRBJ2-1, with 9 bases that match TRBD2. Germline-derived CDR1 and CDR2 are LNHDA and SQIVND (reference sequence). The V gene end was trimmed by 9 bases and the J gene end by 5 bases; junction bases not matched to a gene: 5. The CDR3 has 13 amino acids. CDR3 DNA: TGTGCCAGCAGAGCGGGAGGAGACAATGAGCAGTTCTTC. Translated: CASRAGGDNEQFF.

The chain couples TRBV6-5 to TRBJ2-5, with TRBD2 identical over 12 bases. The CDR3 has 15 residues. Trimming removed 8 bases from V and 1 base from J; junction bases left unmatched: 5. Germline V gene lookup returns CDR1 MNHEY and CDR2 SVGAGI. The CDR3 spells CASGLAGGGQETQYF. Written as DNA, the CDR3 is TGTGCCAGCGGTCTAGCGGGGGGGGGCCAAGAGACCCAGTACTTC.

The chain combines TRBV30 with TRBJ1-5; tentative D call: TRBD1 (6 bases). Germline-derived CDR1 and CDR2 are GTSNPN and SVGIG (reference sequence). V was pared by 2 bases and J by 0 bases, with 20 bases between. This CDR3 spans 18 amino acids. CDR3 protein: CAWSPDSYNQHSNQPQHF. The CDR3, as DNA: TGTGCCTGGAGTCCGGACAGCTACAACCAACATAGCAATCAGCCCCAGCATTTT.

This clonotype was picked up many times. V and J are TRBV9 and TRBJ1-2; no clear D. The CDR3 has 16 amino acids. V was cut by 3 bases and J by 3 bases, with 18 bases left in between. Looked up from germline, CDR1 is SGDLS and CDR2 is YYNGEE. Here the CDR3 reads CASSADPAPRDYGYTF. The CDR3 DNA is TGTGCCAGCAGCGCAGACCCAGCCCCGAGGGACTATGGCTACACCTTC.

This clonotype was counted ten times or more. V is TRBV4-1 and J is TRBJ2-2; TRBD1 matches 12 bases. With V trimmed by 2 bases and J by 7 bases, 5 bases remained unmatched. Germline lookup yields CDR1 MGHRA and CDR2 YSYEKL. The CDR3 spans 16 residues. CDR3 residues: CASSQPGQGAVGELFF. The CDR3 bases are TGCGCCAGCAGCCAACCGGGACAGGGGGCCGTCGGGGAGCTGTTTTTT.